The 23 T cell receptor beta chains in this list originate from one sample, sequenced in a study of shared clonotypes between healthy human individuals. Generated by immunoSEQ multiplex PCR, the TCRdb table keeps only in-frame clones and is missing some. This sample has some 2 million clones; 85% to 95% occur once, and the top ten carry 0.9% to 1.5%. The naive CD8 subset, CD45RO-negative cells positively selected for CCR7, excluded terminally differentiated effector memory CD45RA+ cells. Sequencing was done on a sample of naive CD8+ T cells sorted from blood. The receptors shown here come from a man aged 18 to 30 in good health.

The chain uses TRBV7-9 and TRBJ1-3; D remains ambiguous. V lost 6 bases and J 0 bases, leaving 6 bases between the germline ends. This CDR3 is built from 13 residues. Germline-derived CDR1 and CDR2 are SEHNR and FQNEAQ (reference sequence). The CDR3 here is CASREGSGNTIYF. CDR3 bases: TGTGCCAGCAGGGAGGGCTCTGGAAACACCATATATTTT.

Only one count was recorded for this clone. This chain links TRBV19 with TRBJ2-7; D tentatively reads TRBD1 or TRBD2 (5 bases each). The CDR3 is 14 residues long. V gave up 1 base and J gave up 3 bases, with 10 bases separating them. Germline V gives CDR1 LNHDA, CDR2 SQIVND (reference sequence). The CDR3 reads CASSIGVGDYEQYF. The CDR3 region has the DNA TGTGCCAGTAGTATAGGGGTGGGGGACTACGAGCAGTACTTC.

The CDR3 is CASSDRQHNSPLHF. The CDR3 nucleotides read TGTGCCAGCAGCGATAGACAGCATAATTCACCCCTCCACTTT. The chain combines TRBV9 with TRBJ1-6, with D tentatively TRBD1 (5 bases). Trimming took 3 bases from V and 5 from J, leaving 9 bases between them. Germline V gene data show CDR1 as SGDLS and CDR2 as YYNGEE. This CDR3 spans 14 amino acids.

This sequence joins TRBV14 and TRBJ1-2; possible D gene TRBD1, 5 bases. From germline, CDR1 is SGHDN and CDR2 FVKESK. The CDR3 is 14 amino acids. The V end was cut by 4 bases, the J end by 3 bases, with 12 bases between. The CDR3 sequence is CASSPPQDHYGYTF. DNA of the CDR3: TGTGCCAGCAGCCCGCCACAGGACCACTATGGCTACACCTTC. Together with reference TRBV14 and TRBJ1-2, the CDR3 gives the full variable domain: EAGVTQFPSHSVIEKGQTVTLRCDPISGHDNLYWYRRVMGKEIKFLLHFVKESKQDESGMPNNRFLAERTGGTYSTLKVQPAELEDSGVYFCASSPPQDHYGYTFGSGTRLTVV.

V is TRBV5-4 and J is TRBJ2-7; TRBD1 is a possible D gene (5 bases). Trimming pared 1 base from V and 4 bases from J, leaving 12 bases between. This CDR3 has 14 amino acids. Germline V CDR1 and CDR2: SGHNT, YYREEE (reference sequence). CDR3 loop: CASSLSQGLYEQYF. For the CDR3, the DNA is TGTGCCAGCAGCTTGAGTCAGGGCTTGTACGAGCAGTACTTC.

This sequence joins TRBV30 and TRBJ1-4; 10 nucleotides align to TRBD1. The CDR3 totals 15 residues. In germline, CDR1 is GTSNPN, CDR2 SVGIG (reference sequence). V gave up 0 bases and J gave up 8 bases; unmatched junction bases: 6. The CDR3 loop reads CAWSVPGQGGEKLFF. In DNA, the CDR3 is TGTGCCTGGAGTGTCCCAGGACAGGGGGGAGAAAAACTGTTTTTT.

The chain carries TRBV4-1 and TRBJ1-1, with 8 bases fitting TRBD1. Germline assignment: CDR1 MGHRA and CDR2 YSYEKL. The CDR3 consists of 16 residues. Unmatched junction bases numbered 4, after V lost 0 bases and J lost 1 base. The CDR3 sequence is CASSQDWTGKNTEAFF. CDR3 bases: TGCGCCAGCAGCCAAGATTGGACAGGGAAGAACACTGAAGCTTTCTTT.

The chain is built from TRBV5-4 and TRBJ2-7, with D tentatively TRBD1 or TRBD2 (5 bases each). Trimming cost V 3 bases and J 0 bases, with 19 bases left between them. The CDR3 spans 17 residues. CDR1 and CDR2 (germline): SGHNT, YYREEE (reference sequence). Here the CDR3 reads CASSSEGWTGHSYEQYF. For the CDR3, the DNA is TGTGCCAGCAGCTCCGAAGGATGGACGGGGCACTCCTACGAGCAGTACTTC.

This rearrangement joins TRBV28 to TRBJ2-1; 8 nucleotides line up with TRBD2. Germline trimming cut 4 bases from V and 8 bases from J; bases unmatched to any gene: 10. Looked up from germline, CDR1 is MDHEN and CDR2 is SYDVKM. The CDR3 is made up of 15 amino acids. The CDR3 here is CASSSIPGGIDEQFF. The CDR3 coding sequence is TGTGCCAGCAGTTCCATTCCGGGGGGGATAGATGAGCAGTTCTTC.

This chain connects TRBV7-9 to TRBJ2-3; 11 bases map to TRBD1. The CDR3 is 15 residues long. Germline lookup yields CDR1 SEHNR and CDR2 FQNEAQ (reference sequence). Trimming cost V 5 bases and J 4 bases; bases outside gene matches: 5. In nucleotides, the CDR3 is TGTGCCAGCAGCCTTCGGACAGGGGGCGCAGATACGCAGTATTTT. Amino acid sequence: CASSLRTGGADTQYF.

The chain is built from TRBV7-2 and TRBJ1-5; maybe TRBD1 (6 bases). V was cut by 4 bases and J by 0 bases, with 10 bases left in between. Germline V lookup: CDR1 SGHTA, CDR2 FQGNSA. The CDR3 runs 15 residues. The CDR3 sequence: CASSSTDSSNQPQHF. CDR3 nucleotides: TGTGCCAGCAGCTCTACGGACAGTAGCAATCAGCCCCAGCATTTT.

This rearrangement joins TRBV2 to TRBJ2-5; D ambiguous. The CDR3 is 12 amino acids. The germline gives CDR1 SNHLY, CDR2 FYNNEI. Between the trimmed V and J ends, which lost 7 bases and 2 bases, there was a span of 8 bases. DNA for the CDR3: TGTGCCAGCATATGGGGACAAGAGACCCAGTACTTC. Translating it yields CASIWGQETQYF.

The chain combines TRBV6-1 with TRBJ2-4; D may match TRBD1 or TRBD2 (7 bases each). V was cut by 2 bases and J by 13 bases, with 21 bases left in between. Germline V lookup: CDR1 MNHNS, CDR2 SASEGT. This CDR3 spans 15 amino acids. CDR3 loop: CASSERGQGGPRQYF. DNA for the CDR3: TGTGCCAGCAGTGAAAGGGGCCAGGGGGGGCCTCGACAGTACTTC.

The chain combines TRBV5-6 with TRBJ2-7; possible D gene TRBD2, 5 bases. This CDR3 has 16 residues. Per the germline V gene, CDR1 is SGHDT and CDR2 is YYEEEE. The V end lost 4 bases, the J end lost 0 bases, and 17 bases lay between the germline ends. The CDR3: CASSLQGSYYSYEQYF. The DNA for the CDR3 is TGTGCCAGCAGCCTCCAAGGGAGCTACTACTCCTACGAGCAGTACTTC.

The gene calls are TRBV28 and TRBJ1-5; D might be TRBD1 (5 bases). V dropped 4 bases and J dropped 0 bases, with 19 bases sitting between them. Germline values: CDR1 MDHEN, CDR2 SYDVKM. The length of the CDR3 is 18 residues. CDR3 amino acids: CASSSLFYDSYSNQPQHF. The CDR3 bases are TGTGCCAGCAGTTCGTTATTCTATGACAGTTATAGCAATCAGCCCCAGCATTTT. Full variable domain (rest looked up from reference TRBV28 and TRBJ1-5): DVKVTQSSRYLVKRTGEKVFLECVQDMDHENMFWYRQDPGLGLRLIYFSYDVKMKEKGDIPEGYSVSREKKERFSLILESASTNQTSMYLCASSSLFYDSYSNQPQHFGDGTRLSIL.

This clone has a single count. The chain has TRBV13 and TRBJ2-1; D is uncertain. Germline loops: CDR1 PRHDT, CDR2 FYEKMQ (reference sequence). CDR3 length: 12 residues. V gave up 4 bases and J gave up 5 bases, with 6 bases separating them. The CDR3 DNA sequence: TGTGCCAGCAGCTCGGCGGACAATGAGCAGTTCTTC. Its translation: CASSSADNEQFF. Full variable domain (outside the CDR3, taken from reference TRBV13 and TRBJ2-1): AAGVIQSPRHLIKEKRETATLKCYPIPRHDTVYWYQQGPGQDPQFLISFYEKMQSDKGSIPDRFSAQQFSDYHSELNMSSLELGDSALYFCASSSADNEQFFGPGTRLTVL.

The chain links TRBV7-2 to TRBJ1-3; possibly TRBD1 for D (5 bases). Trimming left V 4 bases short and J 4 bases short, with 11 bases between. The CDR3 extends over 14 amino acids. Germline lookup yields CDR1 SGHTA and CDR2 FQGNSA. DNA of the CDR3: TGTGCCAGCAGCTCGGGGCTGGGGGGAAACACCATATATTTT. Amino acid sequence: CASSSGLGGNTIYF.

The chain is built from TRBV28 and TRBJ2-7; D not resolved. This CDR3 is built from 11 residues. V was clipped by 9 bases and J by 3 bases, with 9 bases between them. CDR1 and CDR2 (germline): MDHEN, SYDVKM. This CDR3 is CASLSGYEQYF. The CDR3 coding sequence is TGTGCCAGTTTGTCGGGCTACGAGCAGTACTTC. Together with reference TRBV28 and TRBJ2-7, the CDR3 gives the full variable domain: DVKVTQSSRYLVKRTGEKVFLECVQDMDHENMFWYRQDPGLGLRLIYFSYDVKMKEKGDIPEGYSVSREKKERFSLILESASTNQTSMYLCASLSGYEQYFGPGTRLTVT.

The chain is built from TRBV5-6 and TRBJ2-5; TRBD1 is a possible D gene (5 bases). The V end lost 4 bases, the J end lost 5 bases, and 18 bases lay between the germline ends. The V gene's germline CDR1 is SGHDT and CDR2 YYEEEE. This CDR3 contains 15 residues. As DNA, the CDR3 is TGTGCCAGCAGCCCAGGAGATTGGGGCCGGGAGACCCAGTACTTC. This translates into CASSPGDWGRETQYF.

The chain uses TRBV7-3 and TRBJ2-1; 9 nucleotides match TRBD2. V shed 1 base, J shed 8 bases, and the junction held 9 bases outside the gene matches. CDR1 SGHTA and CDR2 FQGTGA come from the germline V gene. The CDR3 consists of 16 residues. The CDR3 bases are TGTGCCAGCAGCTTAATCGGCCAGCGGGGGGCAGATGAGCAGTTCTTC. Its protein product is CASSLIGQRGADEQFF.

This clone occurred a few times. This chain links TRBV19 with TRBJ1-1; D gene unclear. The V gene's germline CDR1 is LNHDA and CDR2 SQIVND (reference sequence). V gave up 3 bases and J gave up 6 bases, with 11 bases separating them. CDR3 length: 13 amino acids. In DNA form, the CDR3 reads TGTGCCAGTAGTATCGACCACCTATCTGAAGCTTTCTTT. The encoded protein is CASSIDHLSEAFF.

This chain joins TRBV14 and TRBJ1-4; D gene ambiguous. Deletions cut 0 bases from V and 6 bases from J, with 11 bases between. This CDR3 is built from 15 residues. Germline assignment: CDR1 SGHDN and CDR2 FVKESK. The CDR3 protein is CASSQDYGKDEKLFF. The CDR3 DNA sequence: TGTGCCAGCAGCCAAGATTACGGGAAGGATGAAAAACTGTTTTTT.

The rearrangement joins TRBV4-1 to TRBJ1-2; 7 bases are a match to TRBD1. Germline V CDR1 and CDR2: MGHRA, YSYEKL. Germline trimming cut 0 bases from V and 7 bases from J; bases unmatched to any gene: 8. The CDR3 is made up of 15 amino acids. The CDR3 nucleotides are TGCGCCAGCAGCCAAGAGGAGACAGGGTATTTTGGCTACACCTTC. It codes for CASSQEETGYFGYTF.